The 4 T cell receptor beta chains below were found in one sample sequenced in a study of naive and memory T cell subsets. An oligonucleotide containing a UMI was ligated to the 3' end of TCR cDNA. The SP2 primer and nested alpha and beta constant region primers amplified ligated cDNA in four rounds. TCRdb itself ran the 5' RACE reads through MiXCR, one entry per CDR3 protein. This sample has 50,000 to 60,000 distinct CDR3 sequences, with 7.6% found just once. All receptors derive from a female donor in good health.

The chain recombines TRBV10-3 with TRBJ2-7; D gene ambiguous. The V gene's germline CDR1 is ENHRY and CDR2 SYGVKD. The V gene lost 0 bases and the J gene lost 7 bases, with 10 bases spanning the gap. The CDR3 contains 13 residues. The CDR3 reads CAISESWAGEQYF. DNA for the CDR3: TGTGCCATCAGTGAGTCGTGGGCCGGAGAGCAGTACTTC.

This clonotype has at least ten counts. The CDR3 spells CSGTSDRWNTEAFF. CDR3 nucleotide sequence: TGCAGCGGCACAAGCGACAGGTGGAACACTGAAGCTTTCTTT. V usage is TRBV29-1 and J usage is TRBJ1-1, with TRBD1 as a possible D gene (6 bases). CDR1 is SQVTM and CDR2 is ANQGSEA in the germline V gene. With 7 bases removed from V and 1 base from J, the gap between germline ends came to 16 bases. This CDR3 contains 14 residues.

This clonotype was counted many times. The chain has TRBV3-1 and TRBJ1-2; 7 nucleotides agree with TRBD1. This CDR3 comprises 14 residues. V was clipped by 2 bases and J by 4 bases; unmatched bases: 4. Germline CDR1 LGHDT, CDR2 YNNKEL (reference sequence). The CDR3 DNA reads TGTGCCAGCAGCCAACGACAGGGCTCCTATGGCTACACCTTC. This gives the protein CASSQRQGSYGYTF.

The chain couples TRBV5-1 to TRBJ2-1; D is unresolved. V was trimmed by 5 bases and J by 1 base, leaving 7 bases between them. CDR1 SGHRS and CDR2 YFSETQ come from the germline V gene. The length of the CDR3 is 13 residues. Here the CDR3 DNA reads TGCGCCAGCAGTGATAGTTCCTACAATGAGCAGTTCTTC. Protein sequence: CASSDSSYNEQFF.